The T cell receptor beta chain under discussion was sequenced for a study of graft-versus-host responses after intestinal transplantation. The wider study: Anti-thymocyte globulin induction, then tacrolimus and steroids for around three years, went to all recipients. Study outcomes and limitations: GvH clones turned up in recipient marrow; some had shown up first in ileum or blood.

V was clipped by 1 base and J by 0 bases; unmatched bases: 2. Germline CDR1 is LGHNA and CDR2 is YNFKEQ. The CDR3 is made up of 15 amino acids. Profiling relied on immunoSEQ multiplex PCR, and the TCRdb table lists in-frame clones only, not all of them. The table includes about 24,000 clones, approximately 85% detected once. This clone was seen just once. Its antigen remains unknown. This TCR was sampled from a human patient who received an intestinal transplant, so some T cells may come from the graft donor. The specimen comprised PBMCs, sampled 463 days after intestinal transplant. The chain is built from TRBV4-2 and TRBJ1-2; 7 bases fit TRBD1. Written as DNA, the CDR3 is TGTGCCAGCAGCCAAGTCGGGACAGCTAACTATGGCTACACCTTC. This codes for CASSQVGTANYGYTF.